This T cell receptor (beta chain) originates from a study of T cell changes during pregnancy in multiple sclerosis. CDR1 and CDR2 (germline): LGHNA, YSLEER. CDR3 length: 15 amino acids. The V and J ends lost 0 bases and 5 bases respectively, with 10 bases between them. Repertoires were generated with immunoSEQ multiplex PCR, while TCRdb's copy carries only in-frame clones and drops some. Here the sample spans more than 40,000 clones, 94% being singletons. This specimen consisted of CD4+ T cells from peripheral blood mononuclear cells, obtained in the second trimester of pregnancy. This receptor was obtained from a female donor with multiple sclerosis, enrolled in a pregnancy study. The V call is TRBV4-3, the J call TRBJ2-2, with D possibly TRBD1 on 5 matching bases. CDR3 loop: CASSQERQITGELFF. As DNA, the CDR3 is TGCGCCAGCAGCCAAGAGAGACAGATTACCGGGGAGCTGTTTTTT.